Below are 8 T cell receptor beta chains sequenced from a single sample in a study of T cell repertoires in cytomegalovirus infection (dated by TCRdb to about 2019). TCRdb lists the instrument as Illumina HiSeq 1500. Using fastp at Q25 and MiXCR, TCRdb reprocessed the public reads and kept productive beta chains. CDR3 protein sequences are deduplicated, and each keeps its most common genes and DNA. The sample yields around 530,000 distinct CDR3 sequences; about 25% were counted once. The ten biggest clones cover approximately 13% of the sample. Sequencing was done on a sample of PBMCs. The receptors originated from a human donor in good health (CMV status not recorded). Some clones in this sample may be carry-over from other donors' samples.

This clonotype occurred many times. The chain recombines TRBV12-3 or TRBV12-4 with TRBJ2-1; 10 bases agree with TRBD2. This CDR3 region has 14 residues. V trimming: 6 bases; J trimming: 4 bases; junction bases outside the gene matches: 3. This CDR3 is CASRPSGGYNEQFF. DNA for the CDR3: TGTGCCAGCAGGCCTAGCGGGGGATACAATGAGCAGTTCTTC.

A few counts support this clonotype. This rearrangement joins TRBV5-4 to TRBJ1-1; D is unclear. The CDR3 is 15 amino acids. The V end lost 5 bases, the J end lost 0 bases, and 14 bases lay between the germline ends. CDR1 is SGHNT and CDR2 is YYREEE in the germline V gene (reference sequence). The chain's CDR3 is CASRDRGKMNTEAFF. In DNA, the CDR3 is TGTGCCAGCAGAGACCGAGGGAAGATGAACACTGAAGCTTTCTTT.

This clonotype has more than one count but fewer than ten. The chain couples TRBV7-8 to TRBJ2-7; a weak D match, TRBD1 (6 bases). Germline loops: CDR1 SGHVS, CDR2 FQNEAQ. The germline V and J ends were trimmed by 5 bases and 0 bases, with 17 bases remaining between them. CDR3 length equals 16 residues. Written as DNA, the CDR3 is TGTGCCAGCAGCCCCCGGACAGTGACCAGCTCCTACGAGCAGTACTTC. Encoded protein: CASSPRTVTSSYEQYF.

This chain connects TRBV10-3 to TRBJ2-2; 11 nucleotides match TRBD1. CDR3 length: 15 amino acids. Germline values: CDR1 ENHRY, CDR2 SYGVKD. Unmatched junction bases numbered 2, after V lost 7 bases and J lost 1 base. Here the CDR3 DNA reads TGTGCCATCAAAGGGACAGGGGGGAACACCGGGGAGCTGTTTTTT. It codes for CAIKGTGGNTGELFF.

This clonotype was observed a few times. The chain joins TRBV28 to TRBJ2-7, with D maybe TRBD2 (6 bases). V lost 6 bases and J lost 0, with 15 bases in between. The CDR3 is made up of 15 amino acids. Per germline, CDR1 MDHEN and CDR2 SYDVKM. The CDR3 region is CASRPVAASSYEQYF. DNA of the CDR3: TGTGCCAGCAGGCCGGTAGCGGCGAGCTCCTACGAGCAGTACTTC.

The sample holds a few counts of this clonotype. The J gene is TRBJ1-2, the V gene TRBV6-5, with D perhaps matching TRBD1 (6 bases). CDR1 and CDR2 from the germline V gene are MNHEY and SVGAGI. Trimming took off 7 bases at V and 4 bases at J, with 16 bases between the two ends. The CDR3 is made up of 14 amino acids. CDR3 DNA sequence: TGTGCCAGCACCTCGGGGGGGGCGGTCTATGGCTACACCTTC. This gives the protein CASTSGGAVYGYTF.

About this clonotype itself: Since a much larger clone is just one base distant, this may be a read error. This CDR3 reads CASGANQETQYF. CDR3 in DNA: TGCGCCAGCGGTGCTAATCAAGAGACCCAGTACTTC. This chain uses TRBV10-2 with TRBJ2-5; D uncertain. CDR1 and CDR2 from the germline V gene are WSHSY and SAAADI. Trimming pared 8 bases from V and 2 bases from J, leaving 9 bases between. CDR3 length equals 12 residues.

The V and J genes are TRBV28 and TRBJ1-6; the match to TRBD1 covers 7 bases. The germline V gene has CDR1 MDHEN and CDR2 SYDVKM. Trimming took 5 bases from V and 10 from J; bases not matched to a gene: 11. There are 15 residues in the CDR3. This CDR3 is CASSGNDRVGSPLHF. CDR3 sequence (DNA): TGTGCCAGCAGTGGTAACGACAGGGTAGGCTCACCCCTCCACTTT.